A selection of T cell receptor beta chains follows, all from one sample in a study of response to subunit inactivated influenza vaccine. TCRdb analysed the RT-PCR reads with MiXCR anew, one entry per CDR3 protein. The sample comprises roughly 500,000 distinct CDR3 sequences, more than 15% of which are singletons, and 2.5% to 3.5% rests with the top ten. Material: CD4+ T cells sorted from PBMCs, obtained around 2 years after vaccination. Every receptor here comes from a man aged 45 to 75 who received an inactivated influenza vaccine. The CDR3 runs from the conserved cysteine through the conserved F or W. D genes are given only for firm matches. Rows may omit the clone size; those that give it use once, few, many or a size class.

j_call clone_size v_call d_call cdr3_aa cdr3_nt
TRBJ2-1 few TRBV6-5 TRBD2 CASSYGLAGNNEQFF TGTGCCAGCAGTTACGGACTAGCGGGAAACAATGAGCAGTTCTTC
TRBJ2-5 few TRBV5-6 TRBD2 CASSLARGSRETQYF TGTGCCAGCAGCTTGGCTCGCGGGAGTCGGGAGACCCAGTACTTC
TRBJ1-2 few TRBV7-2 TRBD1 CASSLDGTGLYGYTF TGTGCCAGCAGCTTAGATGGGACAGGCTTGTATGGCTACACCTTC
TRBJ2-3 many TRBV4-3 . CASSQGGGDTDTQYF TGCGCCAGCAGCCAAGGGGGTGGGGACACAGATACGCAGTATTTT
TRBJ2-3 few TRBV18 TRBD1 CASSLRGRDRFPSTDTQYF TGTGCCAGCTCACTCCGAGGACGGGACAGATTTCCGAGCACAGATACGCAGTATTTT
TRBJ2-7 few TRBV4-2 TRBD2 CASSQASRGGTYEQYF TGTGCCAGCAGCCAAGCTTCGCGCGGGGGGACCTACGAGCAGTACTTC
TRBJ2-1 few TRBV20-1 . CSAKSWVGIVNEQFF TGCAGTGCTAAAAGCTGGGTCGGGATAGTCAATGAGCAGTTCTTC
TRBJ1-5 few TRBV28 . CASRPQGQPQHF TGTGCCAGCAGGCCCCAGGGCCAGCCCCAGCATTTT
TRBJ1-2 few TRBV20-1 TRBD1 CSATADRGNYGYTF TGCAGTGCTACCGCTGACAGGGGGAACTATGGCTACACCTTC
TRBJ1-4 . TRBV30 . CAWNRWGSEKLSF TGTGCCTGGAACCGATGGGGCTCGGAAAAACTGTCTTTT
TRBJ2-1 . TRBV5-1 TRBD2 CASSRSTSGVDEQFF TGCGCCAGCAGCCGATCGACTAGCGGGGTTGATGAGCAGTTCTTC
TRBJ2-3 few TRBV12-3/TRBV12-4 TRBD2 CASSLTSGNTDTQYF TGTGCCAGCAGTTTAACTAGCGGAAACACAGATACGCAGTATTTT
TRBJ1-5 . TRBV20-1 TRBD1 CSAGQGEWPQHF TGCAGTGCCGGACAGGGGGAATGGCCCCAGCATTTT
TRBJ2-1 few TRBV12-3/TRBV12-4 TRBD2 CASKGIAGGLGSYNEQFF TGTGCCAGCAAGGGGATAGCGGGAGGGTTAGGCTCCTACAATGAGCAGTTCTTC
TRBJ2-2 . TRBV5-1 TRBD1 CASSKAGGSNTGELFF TGCGCCAGCAGTAAGGCAGGGGGCAGTAACACCGGGGAGCTGTTTTTT
TRBJ2-3 few TRBV7-2 TRBD2 CASSPSRLAGVTDTQYF TGTGCCAGCAGCCCCAGTCGACTAGCGGGGGTCACAGATACGCAGTATTTT
TRBJ2-1 few TRBV3-1 . CASSQTRYQYNEQFF TGTGCCAGCAGCCAAACCCGCTACCAGTACAATGAGCAGTTCTTC
TRBJ2-1 few TRBV7-2 . CASSPAGSRESEQFF TGTGCCAGCAGCCCTGCTGGTTCGAGGGAGTCTGAGCAGTTCTTC
TRBJ2-3 . TRBV20-1 TRBD2 CSAGTSLLADTQYF TGCAGTGCTGGGACTAGCTTGCTTGCAGATACGCAGTATTTT
TRBJ1-2 . TRBV2 . CASRPDKGNYGYTF TGTGCCAGCAGGCCCGACAAGGGAAACTATGGCTACACCTTC
TRBJ2-3 . TRBV20-1 . CSAPWARVGADTQYF TGCAGTGCCCCTTGGGCCAGGGTTGGTGCAGATACGCAGTATTTT
TRBJ2-6 few TRBV4-1 . CASSQDTPGRVFGSGANVLTF TGCGCCAGCAGCCAGGACACCCCGGGACGGGTTTTTGGGTCTGGGGCCAACGTCCTGACTTTC
TRBJ2-1 few TRBV5-1 . CASSPGENYRVNEQFF TGCGCCAGCAGTCCCGGCGAAAACTACAGGGTGAATGAGCAGTTCTTC
TRBJ1-1 many TRBV3-1 . CASSGRQGSEAFF TGTGCCAGCAGCGGGAGGCAGGGGAGTGAAGCTTTCTTT
TRBJ2-7 many TRBV29-1 . CSVRFQSYEQYF TGCAGCGTTAGGTTTCAATCCTACGAGCAGTACTTC
TRBJ2-7 . TRBV2 . CASSVSYLTYEQYF TGTGCCAGCAGTGTATCTTACCTGACCTACGAGCAGTACTTC
TRBJ2-3 few TRBV9 TRBD2 CASSVSGGFTDTQYF TGTGCCAGCAGCGTTAGCGGGGGCTTCACAGATACGCAGTATTTT
TRBJ1-1 few TRBV10-2 TRBD1 CASHRGVNTEAFF TGCGCCAGCCACAGGGGGGTGAACACTGAAGCTTTCTTT
TRBJ2-3 many TRBV7-2 . CASSPVGLRGTDTQYF TGTGCCAGCAGCCCTGTAGGGCTCCGGGGGACAGATACGCAGTATTTT
TRBJ1-5 . TRBV20-1 . CSARALRISNQPQHF TGCAGTGCTAGAGCGTTGAGGATTAGCAATCAGCCCCAGCATTTT
TRBJ2-3 . TRBV5-6 . CASSLYREEGDTQYF TGTGCCAGCAGCTTGTATCGGGAAGAGGGGGATACGCAGTATTTT
TRBJ1-3 . TRBV18 . CASSMTSTGNTIYF TGTGCCAGCTCAATGACGTCTACTGGAAACACCATATATTTT
TRBJ2-1 . TRBV12-3/TRBV12-4 TRBD1 CASSSYSTGTGYNEQFF TGTGCCAGCAGTTCCTACTCGACAGGGACGGGGTACAATGAGCAGTTCTTC
TRBJ2-7 . TRBV6-2/TRBV6-3 . CASSYGHSYEQYF TGTGCCAGCAGTTACGGCCACTCCTACGAGCAGTACTTC
TRBJ2-3 . TRBV20-1 . CSAHDSTGSTDTQYF TGCAGTGCGCACGACTCCACCGGGAGCACAGATACGCAGTATTTT
TRBJ1-1 . TRBV20-1 . CSARGPGQNTEAFF TGCAGTGCCAGAGGCCCGGGCCAGAACACTGAAGCTTTCTTT
TRBJ1-2 . TRBV5-6 . CASTGGRSYGYTF TGTGCCAGCACCGGAGGCAGGTCCTATGGCTACACCTTC
TRBJ1-1 . TRBV6-5 . CASSYGGRVSTEAFF TGTGCCAGCAGTTACGGGGGGAGGGTTTCGACTGAAGCTTTCTTT
TRBJ2-1 . TRBV7-8 . CASSPRRELVYNEQFF TGTGCCAGCAGCCCCCGCCGGGAGCTTGTCTACAATGAGCAGTTCTTC
TRBJ2-2 . TRBV15 TRBD1 CATSRDFRQGNTGELFF TGTGCCACCAGCAGAGATTTCAGACAGGGGAACACCGGGGAGCTGTTTTTT
TRBJ2-2 . TRBV6-2/TRBV6-3 TRBD2 CASNPGTSGPNTGELFF TGTGCCAGCAACCCCGGGACTAGCGGGCCGAACACCGGGGAGCTGTTTTTT
TRBJ2-3 few TRBV5-1 . CASSGTGSSTDTQYF TGCGCCAGCAGCGGTACAGGGAGTAGCACAGATACGCAGTATTTT
TRBJ1-6 . TRBV6-1 . CASRVRGNSPLHF TGTGCCAGCCGGGTCCGGGGAAATTCACCCCTCCACTTT
TRBJ2-5 many TRBV5-1 . CASAKSGAETQYF TGCGCCAGCGCTAAATCGGGGGCAGAGACCCAGTACTTC
TRBJ2-1 few TRBV24-1 . CATAGRGGGISYNEQFF TGTGCCACTGCGGGCCGGGGTGGGGGTATCTCCTACAATGAGCAGTTCTTC
TRBJ2-2 few TRBV11-1 . CASSLDLTGLYTGELFF TGTGCCAGCAGCCTGGACTTAACGGGGCTCTACACCGGGGAGCTGTTTTTT
TRBJ2-1 . TRBV7-9 TRBD2 CASTLAGVYNEQFF TGTGCCAGCACTCTAGCGGGGGTTTACAATGAGCAGTTCTTC
TRBJ2-5 few TRBV28 . CASSPSRGYQETQYF TGTGCCAGCAGCCCTTCCCGAGGGTACCAAGAGACCCAGTACTTC
TRBJ2-4 few TRBV6-1 TRBD1 CASSPRQGPAKNIQYF TGTGCCAGCAGCCCCAGACAGGGTCCAGCCAAAAACATTCAGTACTTC
TRBJ2-1 few TRBV3-1 TRBD2 CASSQRLAGGYNEQFF TGTGCCAGCAGCCAGAGACTAGCGGGGGGATACAATGAGCAGTTCTTC
TRBJ2-7 . TRBV29-1 . CSAKGGVSYEQYF TGCAGCGCCAAGGGTGGAGTATCCTACGAGCAGTACTTC
TRBJ2-2 . TRBV5-1 . CASSRAGEPTGELFF TGCGCCAGCAGTCGGGCCGGGGAACCAACCGGGGAGCTGTTTTTT
TRBJ2-4 many TRBV5-1 . CASSSQENEAKNIQYF TGCGCCAGCAGCAGTCAGGAGAACGAAGCCAAAAACATTCAGTACTTC
TRBJ2-7 . TRBV3-1 . CASSLGPHDEQYF TGTGCCAGCAGCCTTGGCCCGCATGACGAGCAGTACTTC
TRBJ2-2 few TRBV20-1 TRBD2 CSASGRTSGANTGELFF TGCAGTGCCTCGGGAAGGACTAGCGGGGCGAACACCGGGGAGCTGTTTTTT